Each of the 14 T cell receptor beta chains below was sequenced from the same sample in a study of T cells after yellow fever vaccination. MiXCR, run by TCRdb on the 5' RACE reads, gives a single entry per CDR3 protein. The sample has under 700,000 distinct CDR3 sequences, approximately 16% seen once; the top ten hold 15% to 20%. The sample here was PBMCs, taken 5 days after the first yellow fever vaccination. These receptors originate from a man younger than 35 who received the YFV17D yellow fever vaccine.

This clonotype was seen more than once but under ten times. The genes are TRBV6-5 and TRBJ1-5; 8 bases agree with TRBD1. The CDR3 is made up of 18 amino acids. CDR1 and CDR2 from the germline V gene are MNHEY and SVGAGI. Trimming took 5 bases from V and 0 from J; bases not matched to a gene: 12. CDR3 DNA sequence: TGTGCCAGCAGTCCTTTTTCGGGACAGGAGGATAGCAATCAGCCCCAGCATTTT. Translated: CASSPFSGQEDSNQPQHF.

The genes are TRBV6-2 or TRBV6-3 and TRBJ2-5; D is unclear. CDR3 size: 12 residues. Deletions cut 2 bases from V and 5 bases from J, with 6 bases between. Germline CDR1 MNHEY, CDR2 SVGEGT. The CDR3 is CASSYRWETQYF. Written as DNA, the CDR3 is TGTGCCAGCAGTTACAGGTGGGAGACCCAGTACTTC.

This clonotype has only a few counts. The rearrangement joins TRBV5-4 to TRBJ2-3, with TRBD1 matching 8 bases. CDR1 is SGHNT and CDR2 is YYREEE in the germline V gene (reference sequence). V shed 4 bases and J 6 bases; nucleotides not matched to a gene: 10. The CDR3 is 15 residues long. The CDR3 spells CASSGNRDRWDTQYF. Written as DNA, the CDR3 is TGTGCCAGCAGCGGGAACCGGGACAGGTGGGATACGCAGTATTTT.

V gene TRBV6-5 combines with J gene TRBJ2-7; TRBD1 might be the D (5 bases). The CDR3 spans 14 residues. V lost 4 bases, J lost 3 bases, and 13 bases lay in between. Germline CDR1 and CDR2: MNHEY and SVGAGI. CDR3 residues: CASSSRQRSYEQYF. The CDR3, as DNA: TGTGCCAGCAGTTCCAGACAGAGGAGCTACGAGCAGTACTTC.

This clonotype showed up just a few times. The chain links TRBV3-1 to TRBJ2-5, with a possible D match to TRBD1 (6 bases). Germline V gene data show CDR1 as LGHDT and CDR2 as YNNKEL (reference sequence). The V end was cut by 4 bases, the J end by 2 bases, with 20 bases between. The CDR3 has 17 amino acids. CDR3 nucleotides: TGTGCCAGCAGCCCGAATCGAGCAGGGGCAGGTCAAGAGACCCAGTACTTC. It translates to CASSPNRAGAGQETQYF.

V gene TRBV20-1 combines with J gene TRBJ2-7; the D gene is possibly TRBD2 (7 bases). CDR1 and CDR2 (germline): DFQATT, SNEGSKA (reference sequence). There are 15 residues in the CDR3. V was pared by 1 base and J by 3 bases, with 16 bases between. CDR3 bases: TGCAGTGCTAGAGTAACGGGGGGCTCCAACTACGAGCAGTACTTC. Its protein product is CSARVTGGSNYEQYF.

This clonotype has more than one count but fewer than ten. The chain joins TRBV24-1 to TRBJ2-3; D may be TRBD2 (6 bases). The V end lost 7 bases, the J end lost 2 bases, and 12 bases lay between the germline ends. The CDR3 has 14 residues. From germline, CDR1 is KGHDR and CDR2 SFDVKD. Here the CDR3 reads CATRYSGYTDTQYF. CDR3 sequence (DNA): TGTGCCACCAGGTATAGCGGTTACACAGATACGCAGTATTTT.

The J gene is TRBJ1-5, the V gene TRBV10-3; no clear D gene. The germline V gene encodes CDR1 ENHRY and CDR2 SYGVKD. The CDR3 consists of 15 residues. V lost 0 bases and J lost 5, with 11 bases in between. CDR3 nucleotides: TGTGCCATCAGTGAGTCGGCCCCGAACCATCAGCCCCAGCATTTT. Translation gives CAISESAPNHQPQHF.

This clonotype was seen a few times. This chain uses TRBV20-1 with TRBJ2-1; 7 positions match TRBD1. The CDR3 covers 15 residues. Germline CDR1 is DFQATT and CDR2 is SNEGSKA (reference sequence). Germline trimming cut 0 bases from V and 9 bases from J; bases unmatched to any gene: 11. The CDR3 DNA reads TGCAGTGCTAGAGATAAACAACAGGGGTTGCGTGAGCAGTTCTTC. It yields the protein CSARDKQQGLREQFF.

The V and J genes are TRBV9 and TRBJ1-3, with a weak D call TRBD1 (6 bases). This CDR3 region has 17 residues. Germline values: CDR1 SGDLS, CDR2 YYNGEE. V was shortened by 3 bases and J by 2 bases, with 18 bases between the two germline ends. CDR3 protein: CASSGGTLQGPGNTIYF. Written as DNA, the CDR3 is TGTGCCAGCAGCGGGGGGACATTACAAGGGCCTGGAAACACCATATATTTT.

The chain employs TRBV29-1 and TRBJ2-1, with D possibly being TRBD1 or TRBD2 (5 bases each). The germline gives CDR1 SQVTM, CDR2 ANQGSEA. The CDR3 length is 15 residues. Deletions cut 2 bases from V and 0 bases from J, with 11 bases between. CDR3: CSVEPGRSSYNEQFF. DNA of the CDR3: TGCAGCGTTGAACCGGGGCGAAGCTCCTACAATGAGCAGTTCTTC.

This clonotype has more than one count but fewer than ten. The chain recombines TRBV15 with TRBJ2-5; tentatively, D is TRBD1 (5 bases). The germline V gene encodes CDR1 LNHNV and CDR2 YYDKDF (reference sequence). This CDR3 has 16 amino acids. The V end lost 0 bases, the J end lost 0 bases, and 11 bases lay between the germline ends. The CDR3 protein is CATSREQGVYQETQYF. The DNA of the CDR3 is TGTGCCACCAGCAGAGAGCAGGGCGTGTACCAAGAGACCCAGTACTTC.

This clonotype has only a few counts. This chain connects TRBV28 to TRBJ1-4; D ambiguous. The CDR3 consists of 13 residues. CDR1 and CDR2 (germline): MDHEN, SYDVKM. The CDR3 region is CATDGATNEKLFF. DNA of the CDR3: TGTGCAACCGACGGGGCAACTAATGAAAAACTGTTTTTT.

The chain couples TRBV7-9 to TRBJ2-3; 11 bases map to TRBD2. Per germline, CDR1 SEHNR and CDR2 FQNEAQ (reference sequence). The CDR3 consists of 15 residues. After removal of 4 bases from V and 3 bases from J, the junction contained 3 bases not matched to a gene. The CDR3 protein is CASSSLAGETDTQYF. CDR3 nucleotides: TGTGCCAGCAGCTCACTAGCGGGGGAAACAGATACGCAGTATTTT.